One sample yielded the 13 T cell receptor beta chains listed below, sequenced in a study of PD-1 blockade in mismatch repair-deficient tumors. Sequencing was performed with immunoSEQ multiplex PCR; in TCRdb, only in-frame clones are kept and a portion is missing. The sample contains 20,000 to 30,000 clones, 84% of which appear only once. The sample consisted of PBMCs, taken before pembrolizumab treatment. The receptor source for this set is an adult with mismatch repair-deficient cancer.

The chain employs TRBV5-1 and TRBJ1-2, with 9 positions matching TRBD1. The germline V gene has CDR1 SGHRS and CDR2 YFSETQ. This CDR3 spans 15 amino acids. V was pared by 4 bases and J by 5 bases, with 9 bases of the junction left unmatched. In nucleotides, the CDR3 is TGCGCCAGCAGCACTATACAGGGGGCCGGGTATGGCTACACCTTC. Its translation: CASSTIQGAGYGYTF.

This rearrangement joins TRBV6-1 to TRBJ1-6; D might be TRBD1 (5 bases). The CDR3 contains 17 residues. The V and J ends lost 1 base and 9 bases respectively, with 19 bases between them. Germline values: CDR1 MNHNS, CDR2 SASEGT. The chain's CDR3 is CASSEVGNSGGGSPLHF. The CDR3 DNA sequence: TGTGCCAGCAGTGAAGTAGGGAACTCGGGGGGTGGTTCACCCCTCCACTTT.

The chain recombines TRBV19 with TRBJ2-3, with a weak D call TRBD2 (6 bases). Trimming pared 5 bases from V and 2 bases from J, leaving 23 bases between. Germline CDR1 reads LNHDA; CDR2 reads SQIVND (reference sequence). The CDR3 is 18 amino acids. DNA for the CDR3: TGTGCCAGTAGTCCTTCTCGGGGAATAGCGGCCTACACAGATACGCAGTATTTT. Its protein is CASSPSRGIAAYTDTQYF.

The chain combines TRBV7-2 with TRBJ2-5, with 12 bases lining up with TRBD2. The CDR3 loop spans 18 amino acids. V gave up 2 bases and J gave up 5 bases; unmatched junction bases: 12. Germline V gene sequence: CDR1 SGHTA, CDR2 FQGNSA. CDR3 DNA sequence: TGTGCCAGCAGCTTAAATACTCGACTAGCGGGAGTAAAGGAGACCCAGTACTTC. As protein: CASSLNTRLAGVKETQYF.

This clone was observed once. The chain is built from TRBV9 and TRBJ2-5, with 9 nucleotides matching TRBD1. This CDR3 has 15 amino acids. Per the germline V gene, CDR1 is SGDLS and CDR2 is YYNGEE. The V gene end was trimmed by 1 base and the J gene end by 3 bases; junction bases not matched to a gene: 4. The CDR3 coding sequence is TGTGCCAGCAGCGTAAATACAGGGGGCGAAGAGACCCAGTACTTC. This gives the protein CASSVNTGGEETQYF.

The chain recombines TRBV30 with TRBJ1-2; TRBD1 might be the D (6 bases). The CDR3 has 12 amino acids. The germline gives CDR1 GTSNPN, CDR2 SVGIG (reference sequence). Between the trimmed V and J ends, which lost 5 bases and 7 bases, there was a span of 14 bases. In DNA form, the CDR3 reads TGTGCCTGGGTTACAGGGCCGGGTGGCTACACCTTC. Translation gives CAWVTGPGGYTF.

The rearrangement links TRBV28 to TRBJ2-5; D gene unclear. Trimming cost V 5 bases and J 1 base, with 8 bases left between them. The CDR3 runs to 13 residues. Germline assignment: CDR1 MDHEN and CDR2 SYDVKM. In nucleotides, the CDR3 is TGTGCCAGCAGTACGCCAGGCCAAGAGACCCAGTACTTC. Its protein product is CASSTPGQETQYF.

The chain employs TRBV29-1 and TRBJ1-3, with no clear D. Germline V lookup: CDR1 SQVTM, CDR2 ANQGSEA. Trimming stripped 5 bases from V and 0 bases from J, with 8 bases between. The CDR3 runs 13 residues. This CDR3 is CSVITDSGNTIYF. The CDR3 DNA reads as TGCAGCGTTATAACAGACTCTGGAAACACCATATATTTT.

This clone was counted a single time. The rearrangement links TRBV9 to TRBJ1-2; possibly TRBD1 for D (5 bases). This CDR3 has 15 residues. Trimming stripped 0 bases from V and 3 bases from J, with 12 bases between. From germline, CDR1 is SGDLS and CDR2 YYNGEE. The CDR3 region has the DNA TGTGCCAGCAGCGTAGCGGAGGGGTCTTACTATGGCTACACCTTC. Translating gives CASSVAEGSYYGYTF.

The V call is TRBV5-6, the J call TRBJ1-3; D gene unclear. The CDR3 totals 15 residues. Per the germline V gene, CDR1 is SGHDT and CDR2 is YYEEEE. Trimming took off 1 base at V and 2 bases at J, with 10 bases between the two ends. CDR3 amino acids: CASSLRGSTGNTIYF. DNA of the CDR3: TGTGCCAGCAGCTTGCGGGGTTCTACTGGAAACACCATATATTTT.

V and J are TRBV29-1 and TRBJ1-4; D unresolved. CDR1 is SQVTM and CDR2 is ANQGSEA in the germline V gene. Between the trimmed V and J ends, which lost 5 bases and 0 bases, there was a span of 10 bases. This CDR3 has 14 amino acids. The CDR3 region has the DNA TGCAGCGTTACTAAGGGAGCAACTAATGAAAAACTGTTTTTT. This codes for CSVTKGATNEKLFF.

This chain connects TRBV18 to TRBJ2-5; D might be TRBD1 (5 bases). Trimming took 5 bases from V and 1 from J, leaving 8 bases between them. The CDR3 is made up of 13 amino acids. Germline V gene lookup returns CDR1 KGHSH and CDR2 LQKENI. Written as DNA, the CDR3 is TGTGCCAGCTCATCCACAGGCCAAGAGACCCAGTACTTC. Protein sequence: CASSSTGQETQYF.

CDR3 residues: CASSLTRAGNTIYF. The CDR3 DNA sequence: TGTGCCAGCAGCTTAACGAGGGCTGGAAACACCATATATTTT. This rearrangement joins TRBV11-2 to TRBJ1-3; unclear D gene. Germline assignment: CDR1 SGHAT and CDR2 FQNNGV. CDR3 size: 14 residues. Trimming left V 2 bases short and J 2 bases short, with 7 bases between.